The 23 T cell receptor beta chains given below trace back to one sample, sequenced in a study of T cells expressing NK-cell markers. TCRdb re-called the 5' RACE reads and gives one entry per CDR3 protein, without DNA. Its listing shows 130,000 to 150,000 distinct CDR3 sequences. Material: blood T cells: a sorted CD56 or NKG2C T cell subset, CD4+ or CD8+ T cells, or bulk PBMC T cells (not recorded which). All receptors come from a man between 18 and 35 years old in good health.

The V gene is TRBV7-9, the J gene TRBJ2-3. CDR1 SEHNR and CDR2 FQNEAQ come from the germline V gene (reference sequence). The CDR3 length is 12 residues. The chain's CDR3 is CASSTGTDTQYF.

The rearrangement links TRBV4-2 to TRBJ1-1; TCRdb picks TRBD1, but there is no DNA to check that call. CDR3 length: 13 residues. Looked up from germline, CDR1 is LGHNA and CDR2 is YNFKEQ. CDR3 sequence reads: CASSQGPGGEAFF.

This chain connects TRBV7-6 to TRBJ1-5; the D call of TRBD1 rests on TCRdb alone, since no DNA is present to check it. This CDR3 is 15 amino acids long. CDR1 and CDR2 from the germline V gene are SGHVS and FNYEAQ. CDR3 residues: CASSSGTSSNQPQHF.

The V gene is TRBV9, the J gene TRBJ1-6; with no DNA, the TCRdb D assignment of TRBD1 cannot be verified. CDR1 SGDLS and CDR2 YYNGEE come from the germline V gene. There are 14 residues in the CDR3. CDR3 amino acids: CASSPGTGNSPLHF.

This chain connects TRBV7-2 to TRBJ2-3; TCRdb reports TRBD2, a call that lacks DNA to check it against. The length of the CDR3 is 16 residues. Germline V gives CDR1 SGHTA, CDR2 FQGNSA. This CDR3 is CASSPGTSLSTDTQYF.

The chain couples TRBV24-1 to TRBJ1-5; TCRdb picks TRBD1, but there is no DNA to check that call. CDR3 length: 13 residues. CDR1 and CDR2 (germline): KGHDR, SFDVKD. The CDR3 loop reads CATSDSGYQPQHF.

V usage is TRBV6-5 and J usage is TRBJ2-1; the D call of TRBD2 rests on TCRdb alone, since no DNA is present to check it. Germline CDR1 reads MNHEY; CDR2 reads SVGAGI. This CDR3 spans 17 amino acids. The CDR3 sequence: CASSYPRMGGPKNEQFF.

The rearrangement joins TRBV5-6 to TRBJ2-7; TCRdb's D call, TRBD1, is unchecked because there is no DNA. The CDR3 contains 14 residues. Germline V gives CDR1 SGHDT, CDR2 YYEEEE. CDR3 loop: CASSSGTGIYEQYF.

The chain carries TRBV15 and TRBJ2-2; TCRdb indicates TRBD1, and absent DNA this call remains unverified. Germline lookup yields CDR1 LNHNV and CDR2 YYDKDF (reference sequence). The CDR3 spans 17 residues. The CDR3 protein is CATSTDRQGPNTGELFF.

This sequence joins TRBV7-8 and TRBJ1-5; TCRdb proposes TRBD1, but this gene call is untestable without DNA. Germline V gives CDR1 SGHVS, CDR2 FQNEAQ. This CDR3 is 14 amino acids long. CDR3 in amino acids: CASQAGARTQPQHF.

The gene calls are TRBV28 and TRBJ1-1; there is no DNA to check the TCRdb D call of TRBD1. CDR1 and CDR2 from the germline V gene are MDHEN and SYDVKM. The CDR3 contains 15 residues. CDR3: CASSLYRGENTEAFF.

The chain has TRBV7-9 and TRBJ2-1; TCRdb selects TRBD2, and the lack of DNA leaves this call unchecked. This CDR3 spans 15 amino acids. Germline V CDR1 and CDR2: SEHNR, FQNEAQ (reference sequence). CDR3 in amino acids: CASSVPGTRYNEQFF.

The chain has TRBV5-1 and TRBJ2-5; TCRdb's assignment of TRBD1 cannot be checked, as there is no DNA. This CDR3 region has 17 residues. Germline CDR1 is SGHRS and CDR2 is YFSETQ. CDR3: CASSPTGYGTHQETQYF.

The CDR3 here is CASSFRLAGVETGELFF. This chain connects TRBV11-2 to TRBJ2-2; absent DNA, TCRdb's TRBD2 call cannot be checked. The CDR3 is 17 amino acids. Germline values: CDR1 SGHAT, CDR2 FQNNGV.

The rearrangement uses TRBV5-6 and TRBJ2-1; TCRdb indicates TRBD1, and absent DNA this call remains unverified. The CDR3 spans 17 residues. The germline gives CDR1 SGHDT, CDR2 YYEEEE. This chain's CDR3 is CASSPGSDSQIVDEQFF.

This chain connects TRBV30 to TRBJ1-2; TCRdb returns TRBD1, unconfirmable since there is no DNA. CDR1 is GTSNPN, CDR2 SVGIG, per germline (reference sequence). CDR3 length: 11 amino acids. The CDR3 here is CAWSPGDGYTF.

J is TRBJ2-1 and V is TRBV7-9; TCRdb outputs TRBD1, but without DNA this stays unchecked. This CDR3 region has 15 residues. CDR1 is SEHNR and CDR2 is FQNEAQ in the germline V gene (reference sequence). CDR3 amino acids: CASSLAATGNNEQFF.

V usage is TRBV15 and J usage is TRBJ2-5; with no DNA, the TCRdb D assignment of TRBD1 cannot be verified. The germline V gene has CDR1 LNHNV and CDR2 YYDKDF (reference sequence). CDR3 length: 14 amino acids. The chain's CDR3 is CATSRDRQQETQYF.

The chain has TRBV6-5 and TRBJ2-1. The length of the CDR3 is 16 residues. In germline, CDR1 is MNHEY, CDR2 SVGAGI. CDR3: CASSYGSSYSYNEQFF.

CDR3 residues: CASSDLITEQYF. The rearrangement uses TRBV2 and TRBJ2-4. The CDR3 runs to 12 residues. Germline CDR1 and CDR2: SNHLY and FYNNEI.

The chain employs TRBV7-9 and TRBJ2-7; TCRdb outputs TRBD2, but without DNA this stays unchecked. The CDR3 runs to 14 residues. Germline CDR1 reads SEHNR; CDR2 reads FQNEAQ (reference sequence). CDR3 protein: CASSFQGSLGEQYF.

CDR3 protein: CASSLAGRNEQYF. The chain has TRBV12-3 or TRBV12-4 and TRBJ2-7; the TCRdb D gene call, TRBD2, has no DNA to confirm it. CDR3 length: 13 amino acids.

The rearrangement links TRBV9 to TRBJ2-1; TCRdb's D call of TRBD2 is untestable without DNA. The CDR3 runs 15 residues. The germline CDR1 and CDR2 sequences are SGDLS and YYNGEE. CDR3 loop: CASSVGGTSSNEQFF.